The 14 T cell receptor beta chains given below trace back to one sample, sequenced in a study of T cells after posttransplantation cyclophosphamide. Cyclophosphamide on days +3 and +4 followed busulfan-fludarabine conditioning and a marrow graft. Only in-frame clones appear in the TCRdb table, and some are missing; sequencing was by immunoSEQ multiplex PCR. The table includes about 18,000 clones, 77% detected once. This sample comprised CD8+ T cells sorted from PBMCs, obtained roughly 250 weeks after a stem cell transplant with posttransplant cyclophosphamide. The origin of the receptors is a female patient in her thirties or forties who received an allogeneic stem cell transplant from a related donor, was CMV-positive, and had no GVHD. Some of these T cells may belong to the graft donor.

This clone is a singleton in its sample. The chain is built from TRBV21-1 and TRBJ2-1; the table's D call TRBD2 went unverified against the DNA. TRBV21-1 is termed a pseudogene. The CDR3 is 16 residues long. CDR3 DNA: TGTGCCAGCAAGGCGCCGGGACTAGCGGGGGGCCATGAGCAGTTCTTC. This translates into CASKAPGLAGGHEQFF.

The chain couples TRBV5-6 to TRBJ1-1; TRBD1 aligns across 8 bases. Per the germline V gene, CDR1 is SGHDT and CDR2 is YYEEEE. The V gene end was trimmed by 0 bases and the J gene end by 3 bases; junction bases not matched to a gene: 16. This CDR3 has 19 residues. The CDR3 nucleotides read TGTGCCAGCAGCTTGGGCATCCGGGGACAGGACACGATCGACACTGAAGCTTTCTTT. Translating it yields CASSLGIRGQDTIDTEAFF.

V gene TRBV4-1 combines with J gene TRBJ2-5, with TRBD2 matching over 9 bases. This CDR3 is 15 amino acids long. CDR1 MGHRA and CDR2 YSYEKL come from the germline V gene. V shed 2 bases and J 3 bases; nucleotides not matched to a gene: 4. CDR3 nucleotide sequence: TGCGCCAGCAGCCAACCGGGACTAGCCAAAGAGACCCAGTACTTC. This encodes CASSQPGLAKETQYF.

The chain uses TRBV7-3 and TRBJ2-1; 7 bases fit TRBD2. CDR1 and CDR2 from the germline V gene are SGHTA and FQGTGA. CDR3 size: 16 residues. J was trimmed by 2 bases and V by 0 bases; bases with no gene match: 4. CDR3 residues: CASSLTLSGAYNEQFF. CDR3 sequence (DNA): TGTGCCAGCAGCTTAACGTTGAGCGGGGCCTACAATGAGCAGTTCTTC.

This clone was counted a few times. V gene TRBV19 combines with J gene TRBJ2-5; 7 positions agree with TRBD1. The germline V gene has CDR1 LNHDA and CDR2 SQIVND (reference sequence). The trim removed 5 bases at V and 5 bases at J, leaving 11 bases unmatched. The CDR3 is made up of 15 amino acids. The CDR3 protein is CASSVRGQRGETQYF. In nucleotides, the CDR3 is TGTGCCAGTAGTGTCAGGGGACAGCGAGGGGAGACCCAGTACTTC.

This clone was detected a few times. The V and J genes are TRBV7-9 and TRBJ2-7; 7 nucleotides align to TRBD1. V was pared by 4 bases and J by 4 bases, with 7 bases of the junction left unmatched. Germline V lookup: CDR1 SEHNR, CDR2 FQNEAQ (reference sequence). The CDR3 runs 14 residues. The CDR3 bases are TGTGCCAGCAGCTCCGTACAGGGGTGGTACGAGCAGTACTTC. Its translation: CASSSVQGWYEQYF.

J is TRBJ1-5 and V is TRBV2; tentatively, D is TRBD1 (5 bases). The CDR3 is 15 residues long. The germline gives CDR1 SNHLY, CDR2 FYNNEI. Trimming removed 4 bases at V and 0 bases at J, with 10 bases between. CDR3 in amino acids: CASSGAGPSNQPQHF. As DNA, the CDR3 is TGTGCCAGCAGTGGGGCGGGGCCTAGCAATCAGCCCCAGCATTTT. Full variable domain (outside the CDR3, taken from reference TRBV2 and TRBJ1-5): EPEVTQTPSHQVTQMGQEVILRCVPISNHLYFYWYRQILGQKVEFLVSFYNNEISEKSEIFDDQFSVERPDGSNFTLKIRSTKLEDSAMYFCASSGAGPSNQPQHFGDGTRLSIL.

The chain combines TRBV6-1 with TRBJ1-2; D possibly corresponds to TRBD1 (5 bases). The CDR3 is made up of 15 amino acids. V dropped 7 bases and J dropped 2 bases, with 17 bases sitting between them. Germline V gives CDR1 MNHNS, CDR2 SASEGT. CDR3 nucleotide sequence: TGTGCCAGCAAACAGCGACAGAGACTCAACTATGGCTACACCTTC. The encoded protein is CASKQRQRLNYGYTF.

The V gene is TRBV28, the J gene TRBJ1-4; TRBD1 might be the D (5 bases). This CDR3 spans 13 amino acids. Germline V gives CDR1 MDHEN, CDR2 SYDVKM. The V gene lost 3 bases and the J gene lost 8 bases, with 10 bases spanning the gap. The CDR3 DNA follows: TGTGCCAGCAGTTTTAGATCAGGGGAAAAACTGTTTTTT. The encoded protein is CASSFRSGEKLFF.

The V and J genes are TRBV9 and TRBJ2-5; TRBD1 aligns across 11 bases. Germline values: CDR1 SGDLS, CDR2 YYNGEE. The CDR3 spans 15 residues. V dropped 0 bases and J dropped 4; count of bases not matched to a gene: 2. The CDR3 DNA follows: TGTGCCAGCAGCGTAGCTGGGACAGGGGGAGAGACCCAGTACTTC. It translates to CASSVAGTGGETQYF.

The V call is TRBV27, the J call TRBJ1-1; tentative D call: TRBD1 (5 bases). This CDR3 has 14 residues. Germline values: CDR1 MNHEY, CDR2 SMNVEV (reference sequence). The V end lost 8 bases, the J end lost 5 bases, and 18 bases lay between the germline ends. CDR3 DNA sequence: TGTGCCAGCCGCCCCGCGGGGGGAAATACTGAAGCTTTCTTT. Translating gives CASRPAGGNTEAFF.

The rearrangement joins TRBV27 to TRBJ1-5, with D perhaps TRBD1 (6 bases). Looked up from germline, CDR1 is MNHEY and CDR2 is SMNVEV (reference sequence). Trimming removed 7 bases from V and 5 bases from J, with 15 bases in between. The CDR3 runs 14 residues. As DNA, the CDR3 is TGTGCCAGCATGTCGGCGGGGGCGCATCAGCCCCAGCATTTT. This sequence encodes CASMSAGAHQPQHF.

This sequence joins TRBV28 and TRBJ2-5; 9 nucleotides align to TRBD2. Germline assignment: CDR1 MDHEN and CDR2 SYDVKM. The CDR3 runs to 13 residues. V lost 6 bases and J lost 4; bases outside the gene matches: 3. In nucleotides, the CDR3 is TGTGCCAGCAGCCTTAGCGGGGGAGAGACCCAGTACTTC. This encodes CASSLSGGETQYF.

The chain uses TRBV11-2 and TRBJ1-2, with D unclear. Trimming stripped 4 bases from V and 2 bases from J, with 8 bases between. This CDR3 has 13 residues. Germline-derived CDR1 and CDR2 are SGHAT and FQNNGV. The CDR3, as DNA: TGTGCCAGCAGCTACGGAGGAAACTATGGCTACACCTTC. As protein: CASSYGGNYGYTF. The full variable domain, completed using reference TRBV11-2 and TRBJ1-2, is EAGVAQSPRYKIIEKRQSVAFWCNPISGHATLYWYQQILGQGPKLLIQFQNNGVVDDSQLPKDRFSAERLKGVDSTLKIQPAKLEDSAVYLCASSYGGNYGYTFGSGTRLTVV.